The clone carrying this T cell receptor (beta chain) appeared a single time. The sample's treatment: approximately 18 received Ad26.COV2.S at low or high dose, single or two shots; about 5 received placebo; per-sample allocation not given. Specimens were obtained on day 63 following the first vaccine or placebo injection. SARS-CoV-2 spike from the Wuhan strain was encoded by the vaccine, an Ad26 vector. The data derive from a study of Ad26.COV2.S vaccination and SARS-CoV-2 variants. Study as a whole: The donor belonged to the COV1001 Ad26.COV2.S trial arm.

Libraries were prepared by immunoSEQ multiplex PCR; TCRdb keeps only in-frame clonotypes and omits some of them. The sample consists of about 680,000 clones, more than 70% of them appearing once. The CDR3 length is 17 residues. The sample consisted of peripheral blood, taken in a trial of Ad26.COV2.S vaccine versus placebo. This chain uses TRBV21-1 with TRBJ2-5; the D call of TRBD1 is as the table states it, not checked on the DNA. TRBV21-1 is termed a pseudogene. The TCR originated in a person aged 18 to 59 who received the Ad26.COV2.S COVID-19 vaccine or a placebo. The CDR3 bases are TGTGCCAGCAGCAAACGAGGGGGACAGGGGGCCCGGGAGACCCAGTACTTC. This gives the protein CASSKRGGQGARETQYF.